This TCR beta chain was obtained from a study of blood T cells in healthy people across ages. Germline lookup yields CDR1 MNHNS and CDR2 SASEGT. The CDR3 sequence is 13 residues long. Trimming took 4 bases from V and 8 from J; bases not matched to a gene: 6. Combining a sample-barcoded 5' primer with a J-beta primer mix, a second PCR ran for roughly 7 to 12 cycles. MiXCR was run by TCRdb on the 5' RACE reads, yielding one entry per CDR3 protein. Here the sample spans more than 900,000 distinct CDR3 sequences, about 28% being singletons. Study observations and caveats: Older individuals had lower TCR beta diversity per million T cells (the decline was roughly linear). Naive CD4+ cells and diversity were both higher in long-lived donors than in aged donors. Using unsorted PBMCs precluded a conclusive naive versus antigen-experienced comparison.

This clonotype was counted at least ten times. The antigen is undetermined. The same sample was also studied in work on T cells of mothers and their children.

V is TRBV6-1 and J is TRBJ1-2; 8 nucleotides agree with TRBD1. This clonotype was sampled from a middle-aged woman in good health. The source material was blood. In DNA, the CDR3 is TGTGCCAGCAGTGTGGACAGGGACCGCGGCTACACCTTC. Protein: CASSVDRDRGYTF.